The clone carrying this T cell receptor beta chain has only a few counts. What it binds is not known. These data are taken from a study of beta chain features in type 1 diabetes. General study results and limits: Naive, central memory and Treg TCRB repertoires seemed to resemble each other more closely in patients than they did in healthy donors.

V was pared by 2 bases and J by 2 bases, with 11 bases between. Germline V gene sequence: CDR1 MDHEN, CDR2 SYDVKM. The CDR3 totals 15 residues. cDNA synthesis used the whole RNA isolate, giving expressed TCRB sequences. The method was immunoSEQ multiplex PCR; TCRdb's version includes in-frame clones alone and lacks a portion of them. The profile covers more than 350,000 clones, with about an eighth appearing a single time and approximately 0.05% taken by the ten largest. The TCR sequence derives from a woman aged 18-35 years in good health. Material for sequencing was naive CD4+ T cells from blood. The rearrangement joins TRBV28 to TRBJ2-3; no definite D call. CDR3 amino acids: CASSLLQQTTDTQYF. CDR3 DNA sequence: TGTGCCAGCAGTTTACTACAGCAGACCACAGATACGCAGTATTTT.